One sample yielded the 29 T cell receptor beta chains listed below, sequenced in a study of T cells in Graves' hyperthyroidism and ophthalmopathy. The CDR3 regions of TCR beta were amplified from RNA transcripts. Carried out on the TCR CDR3, a first-round RT-PCR used the HTBI primer set. TCRdb processed the multiplex PCR reads anew with MiXCR; each CDR3 protein has one entry. The data contain 400,000 or so distinct CDR3 sequences, about 14% of them singletons. The sequencing sample was made of blood. These receptors all come from a woman between 25 and 40 years old with Graves' ophthalmopathy.

CDR3 sequence reads: CASSRGRHATDTQYF. The CDR3 DNA follows: TGTGCCAGTAGTCGGGGCAGGCATGCAACAGATACGCAGTATTTT. This chain connects TRBV19 to TRBJ2-3; D assignment may be TRBD1 or TRBD2 (5 bases each). The V and J ends lost 5 bases and 3 bases respectively, with 15 bases between them. This CDR3 comprises 15 residues. The germline V gene has CDR1 LNHDA and CDR2 SQIVND (reference sequence).

This clonotype was seen a handful of times. The chain links TRBV19 to TRBJ1-3, with no clear D. Germline CDR1 LNHDA, CDR2 SQIVND (reference sequence). The CDR3 is 14 amino acids. V was pared by 5 bases and J by 2 bases, with 10 bases between. The CDR3 bases are TGTGCCAGTAGTCCGGGGAGGACTGGAAACACCATATATTTT. Residues: CASSPGRTGNTIYF.

At least ten counts were recorded for this clonotype. The V gene is TRBV20-1, the J gene TRBJ1-4; no reliable D call. CDR3 length: 13 residues. Germline lookup yields CDR1 DFQATT and CDR2 SNEGSKA (reference sequence). V was cut by 3 bases and J by 5 bases, with 10 bases left in between. The CDR3 loop reads CSASRAPNEKLFF. The CDR3 DNA reads TGCAGTGCTAGCCGGGCACCGAATGAAAAACTGTTTTTT.

This clonotype occurred many times. The chain recombines TRBV6-2 or TRBV6-3 with TRBJ2-3; D is possibly TRBD1 or TRBD2 (5 bases each). Germline V gene sequence: CDR1 MNHEY, CDR2 SVGEGT. The CDR3 loop spans 13 amino acids. Between the trimmed V and J ends, which lost 0 bases and 6 bases, there was a span of 7 bases. DNA for the CDR3: TGTGCCAGCAGTTACTCGAGGGGTGATACGCAGTATTTT. It specifies CASSYSRGDTQYF.

The sample holds many counts of this clonotype. This chain links TRBV7-9 with TRBJ2-3, with 10 bases matching TRBD1. The germline V gene encodes CDR1 SEHNR and CDR2 FQNEAQ (reference sequence). The junction had 9 bases not matched to a gene; V was cut back by 4 bases and J by 5 bases. This CDR3 has 16 amino acids. The CDR3 DNA sequence: TGTGCCAGCAGCTCCCGGGACAGGGGTTTGGTAGATACGCAGTATTTT. Protein: CASSSRDRGLVDTQYF.

This clonotype was detected ten times or more. This chain links TRBV7-2 with TRBJ2-1; TRBD1 agrees at 7 bases. V shed 5 bases and J 2 bases; nucleotides not matched to a gene: 6. This CDR3 region has 15 residues. The germline gives CDR1 SGHTA, CDR2 FQGNSA. The DNA of the CDR3 is TGTGCCAGCAGCCTACGACAGGGCCCCTACAATGAGCAGTTCTTC. Amino acid sequence: CASSLRQGPYNEQFF.

This clonotype was observed at least ten times. This chain joins TRBV2 and TRBJ1-3, with 10 nucleotides matching TRBD1. V lost 8 bases, J lost 8 bases, and 15 bases stayed unmatched. CDR3 size: 16 residues. Germline V gene lookup returns CDR1 SNHLY and CDR2 FYNNEI. The CDR3 DNA reads TGTGCCAGCCGCAACCACGAGACAGGGGGCCTTGACACCATATATTTT. Translating it yields CASRNHETGGLDTIYF.

This clonotype showed up many times. The chain recombines TRBV30 with TRBJ1-5; maybe TRBD1 (5 bases). This CDR3 spans 12 amino acids. Per germline, CDR1 GTSNPN and CDR2 SVGIG (reference sequence). V gave up 8 bases and J gave up 3 bases, with 11 bases separating them. The CDR3 reads CAVGGYNQPQHF. The CDR3 region has the DNA TGTGCCGTTGGGGGGTACAATCAGCCCCAGCATTTT.

This clonotype has at least ten counts. V gene TRBV20-1 combines with J gene TRBJ2-6; 9 bases map to TRBD2. The germline CDR1 and CDR2 sequences are DFQATT and SNEGSKA (reference sequence). The CDR3 runs to 15 residues. Losses at the gene ends were 3 bases for V and 0 bases for J; bases not matched to a gene: 0. The CDR3 sequence: CSASSGGSGANVLTF. In DNA form, the CDR3 reads TGCAGTGCTAGTAGCGGGGGCTCTGGGGCCAACGTCCTGACTTTC.

The chain employs TRBV19 and TRBJ1-5, with D perhaps matching TRBD1 (6 bases). Trimming left V 4 bases short and J 2 bases short, with 15 bases between. The V gene's germline CDR1 is LNHDA and CDR2 SQIVND (reference sequence). This CDR3 spans 16 amino acids. The CDR3 reads CASSTAGTSRNQPQHF. In DNA, the CDR3 is TGTGCCAGTAGTACCGCCGGGACATCGCGCAATCAGCCCCAGCATTTT.

This sequence joins TRBV5-1 and TRBJ1-1; D gene uncertain. CDR3 size: 15 residues. V was shortened by 0 bases and J by 1 base, with 10 bases between the two germline ends. Germline V gene lookup returns CDR1 SGHRS and CDR2 YFSETQ. This CDR3 reads CASSLATATNTEAFF. The CDR3 region has the DNA TGCGCCAGCAGCTTGGCTACAGCAACGAACACTGAAGCTTTCTTT.

The table lists this clonotype with many counts. The rearrangement uses TRBV28 and TRBJ1-4; the match to TRBD1 covers 7 bases. Germline V gene lookup returns CDR1 MDHEN and CDR2 SYDVKM. The CDR3 has 18 residues. After removal of 5 bases from V and 0 bases from J, the junction contained 12 bases not matched to a gene. The CDR3 sequence: CASSAPDRRIATNEKLFF. In DNA form, the CDR3 reads TGTGCCAGCAGTGCTCCGGACAGGAGGATTGCAACTAATGAAAAACTGTTTTTT.

This clonotype was seen at least ten times. The chain uses TRBV7-8 and TRBJ2-7; D possibly corresponds to TRBD2 (7 bases). V was pared by 0 bases and J by 1 base, with 10 bases between. Germline loops: CDR1 SGHVS, CDR2 FQNEAQ. The length of the CDR3 is 15 residues. CDR3 bases: TGTGCCAGCAGCTTAGCAAGGGGGGGTTCCTACGAGCAGTACTTC. Translated: CASSLARGGSYEQYF.

This clonotype has a handful of counts. The chain links TRBV7-6 to TRBJ2-1; 11 bases are a match to TRBD1. Per germline, CDR1 SGHVS and CDR2 FNYEAQ. The CDR3 totals 14 residues. J was trimmed by 7 bases and V by 8 bases; bases with no gene match: 7. CDR3 in amino acids: CASSGQGADNEQFF. The CDR3 bases are TGTGCCAGCTCCGGACAGGGGGCGGATAATGAGCAGTTCTTC.

Many counts were recorded for this clonotype. The rearrangement links TRBV5-1 to TRBJ2-3; 7 bases line up with TRBD1. Germline V gene lookup returns CDR1 SGHRS and CDR2 YFSETQ. The CDR3 spans 16 residues. V dropped 0 bases and J dropped 0; count of bases not matched to a gene: 4. CDR3 sequence: CASSLGQGFSTDTQYF. The CDR3 DNA reads as TGCGCCAGCAGCTTGGGACAGGGTTTTAGCACAGATACGCAGTATTTT. Looking up the rest from reference TRBV5-1 and TRBJ2-3 gives the full variable domain: KAGVTQTPRYLIKTRGQQVTLSCSPISGHRSVSWYQQTPGQGLQFLFEYFSETQRNKGNFPGRFSGRQFSNSRSEMNVSTLELGDSALYLCASSLGQGFSTDTQYFGPGTRLTVL.

The V and J genes are TRBV9 and TRBJ2-3; a possible D gene is TRBD1 (6 bases). The ends were cut back, 4 bases at V and 1 base at J, with 19 bases in the middle. Germline V gene data show CDR1 as SGDLS and CDR2 as YYNGEE. CDR3 length: 17 amino acids. The CDR3 DNA is TGTGCCAGCAGCCCATGGGGGCAGGGAGTCGGCACAGATACGCAGTATTTT. Protein product: CASSPWGQGVGTDTQYF.

The chain couples TRBV11-2 to TRBJ1-6; no firm D call. The CDR3 length is 12 residues. The germline V gene encodes CDR1 SGHAT and CDR2 FQNNGV. Trimming removed 10 bases at V and 2 bases at J, with 6 bases between. In nucleotides, the CDR3 is TGTGCCATGCAGGCCTATAATTCACCCCTCCACTTT. As protein: CAMQAYNSPLHF. Filled out from reference TRBV11-2 and TRBJ1-6, the complete variable domain reads EAGVAQSPRYKIIEKRQSVAFWCNPISGHATLYWYQQILGQGPKLLIQFQNNGVVDDSQLPKDRFSAERLKGVDSTLKIQPAKLEDSAVYLCAMQAYNSPLHFGNGTRLTVT.

This clonotype was detected ten times or more. The junction shows a germline mismatch at one end, possibly a read error. The chain links TRBV7-7 to TRBJ2-7, with a tentative D call TRBD1 (6 bases). CDR1 and CDR2 (germline): SSHAT, FNYEAQ (reference sequence). The CDR3 loop spans 16 amino acids. CDR3 nucleotide sequence: TGTGCTAGCAGCTTATTGCCGACAGGATCTAGAAACGAGCAGTACTTC. Its translation: CASSLLPTGSRNEQYF. The whole variable domain, remainder taken from reference TRBV7-7 and TRBJ2-7, is GAGVSQSPRYKVTKRGQDVTLRCDPISSHATLYWYQQALGQGPEFLTYFNYEAQPDKSGLPSDRFSAERPEGSISTLTIQRTEQRDSAMYRCASSLLPTGSRNEQYFGPGTRLTVT.

This clonotype was observed at least ten times. The chain uses TRBV20-1 and TRBJ2-7; D not certain. The CDR3 totals 13 residues. Trimming removed 5 bases at V and 3 bases at J, with 14 bases between. From germline, CDR1 is DFQATT and CDR2 SNEGSKA (reference sequence). The DNA of the CDR3 is TGCAGTGCTCCTTCCGGATCTCTCTACGAGCAGTACTTC. The encoded protein is CSAPSGSLYEQYF.

The chain combines TRBV7-2 with TRBJ1-3; D may be TRBD1 (5 bases). V was shortened by 2 bases and J by 3 bases, with 23 bases between the two germline ends. The germline V gene has CDR1 SGHTA and CDR2 FQGNSA. This CDR3 spans 19 amino acids. The CDR3 region is CASSLNPGQGGLGGNTIYF. The CDR3 DNA follows: TGTGCCAGCAGCTTAAACCCGGGCCAGGGAGGCTTAGGTGGAAACACCATATATTTT. The whole variable domain, remainder taken from reference TRBV7-2 and TRBJ1-3, is GAGVSQSPSNKVTEKGKDVELRCDPISGHTALYWYRQSLGQGLEFLIYFQGNSAPDKSGLPSDRFSAERTGGSVSTLTIQRTQQEDSAVYLCASSLNPGQGGLGGNTIYFGEGSWLTVV.

This clonotype was recorded at least ten times. V and J are TRBV24-1 and TRBJ2-5; possible D gene TRBD1, 5 bases. The germline V gene has CDR1 KGHDR and CDR2 SFDVKD. The CDR3 is 15 residues long. Trimming took off 3 bases at V and 1 base at J, with 11 bases between the two ends. The DNA of the CDR3 is TGTGCCACCAGTGATCCGACAAGGGGCCAAGAGACCCAGTACTTC. Residues: CATSDPTRGQETQYF.

This clonotype has more than one count but fewer than ten. The V and J genes are TRBV10-3 and TRBJ1-2; D is undetermined. This CDR3 region has 14 residues. Looked up from germline, CDR1 is ENHRY and CDR2 is SYGVKD. V shed 4 bases and J shed 8 bases, with 17 bases lying between them. The DNA of the CDR3 is TGTGCCATCAGTGGGAATGAGGGTCCCTCAGGCTACACCTTC. It is translated as CAISGNEGPSGYTF.

This clonotype was recorded many times. The rearrangement uses TRBV7-9 and TRBJ1-6; TRBD1 matches 7 bases. With 2 bases clipped from V and 8 bases from J, the junction kept 3 bases outside the gene matches. This CDR3 is 14 amino acids long. Germline CDR1 and CDR2: SEHNR and FQNEAQ (reference sequence). CDR3 in amino acids: CASSLRDRDSPLHF. CDR3 sequence (DNA): TGTGCCAGCAGCTTAAGGGACAGAGATTCACCCCTCCACTTT.

V usage is TRBV19 and J usage is TRBJ2-4, with a tentative D call TRBD2 (6 bases). Germline CDR1 reads LNHDA; CDR2 reads SQIVND (reference sequence). This CDR3 comprises 16 residues. Between the trimmed V and J ends, which lost 0 bases and 0 bases, there was a span of 9 bases. CDR3 bases: TGTGCCAGTAGTATAGATCTGGGGGGAGCCAAAAACATTCAGTACTTC. Residues: CASSIDLGGAKNIQYF. The full variable domain, rest sourced from reference TRBV19 and TRBJ2-4, is DGGITQSPKYLFRKEGQNVTLSCEQNLNHDAMYWYRQDPGQGLRLIYYSQIVNDFQKGDIAEGYSVSREKKESFPLTVTSAQKNPTAFYLCASSIDLGGAKNIQYFGAGTRLSVL.

This clonotype was detected ten times or more. The V call is TRBV11-2, the J call TRBJ2-7; D may be TRBD1 (6 bases). Germline lookup yields CDR1 SGHAT and CDR2 FQNNGV. CDR3 length: 18 residues. Trimming stripped 2 bases from V and 4 bases from J, with 24 bases between. The CDR3 nucleotides read TGTGCCAGCAGCTTATTTCGGACAGACTACGTTTCCGGGTACGAGCAGTACTTC. This gives the protein CASSLFRTDYVSGYEQYF.

This clonotype was recorded many times. The chain uses TRBV27 and TRBJ2-1; possibly TRBD2 for D (5 bases). V lost 1 base and J lost 5, with 18 bases in between. The germline V gene has CDR1 MNHEY and CDR2 SMNVEV (reference sequence). The CDR3 runs 17 residues. The CDR3 sequence: CASSLFRSLAAHNEQFF. For the CDR3, the DNA is TGTGCCAGCAGTTTATTTAGGTCGCTAGCCGCCCACAATGAGCAGTTCTTC.

This clonotype was counted at least ten times. The J gene is TRBJ2-1, the V gene TRBV27, with TRBD2 matching over 11 bases. CDR1 MNHEY and CDR2 SMNVEV come from the germline V gene (reference sequence). Losses at the gene ends were 3 bases for V and 4 bases for J; bases not matched to a gene: 5. This CDR3 comprises 16 residues. This CDR3 reads CASSFLAGGWYNEQFF. CDR3 nucleotide sequence: TGTGCCAGCAGTTTTCTAGCGGGGGGTTGGTACAATGAGCAGTTCTTC.

This clonotype was seen repeatedly, ten times or more. This chain joins TRBV29-1 and TRBJ1-2; D gene uncertain. Per the germline V gene, CDR1 is SQVTM and CDR2 is ANQGSEA. The CDR3 extends over 12 amino acids. Trimming removed 1 base at V and 8 bases at J, with 11 bases between. The CDR3 region is CSVEGSSLGYTF. As DNA, the CDR3 is TGCAGCGTTGAAGGGTCAAGTTTAGGCTACACCTTC.

This clonotype has just a few counts. V gene TRBV3-1 combines with J gene TRBJ2-2; perhaps TRBD2 as D (5 bases). In germline, CDR1 is LGHDT, CDR2 YNNKEL (reference sequence). Trimming took off 0 bases at V and 6 bases at J, with 20 bases between the two ends. The CDR3 is 18 residues long. The CDR3 DNA follows: TGTGCCAGCAGCCAAGACTCGTTGAGGGCTCTGAGCCCCGGGGAGCTGTTTTTT. Encoded protein: CASSQDSLRALSPGELFF.